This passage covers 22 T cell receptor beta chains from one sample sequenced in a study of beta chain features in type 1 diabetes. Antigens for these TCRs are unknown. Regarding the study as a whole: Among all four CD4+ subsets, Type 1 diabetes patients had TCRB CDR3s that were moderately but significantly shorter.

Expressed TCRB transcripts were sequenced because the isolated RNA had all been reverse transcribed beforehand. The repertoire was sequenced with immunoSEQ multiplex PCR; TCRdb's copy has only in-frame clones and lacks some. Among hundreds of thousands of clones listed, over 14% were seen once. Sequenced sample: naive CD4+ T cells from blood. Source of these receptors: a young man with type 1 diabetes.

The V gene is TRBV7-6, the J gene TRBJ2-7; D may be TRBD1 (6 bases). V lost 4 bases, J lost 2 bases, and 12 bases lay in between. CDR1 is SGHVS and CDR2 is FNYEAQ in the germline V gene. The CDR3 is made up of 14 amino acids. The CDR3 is CASSSIRGTYEQYF. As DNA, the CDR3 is TGTGCCAGCAGCTCTATTAGGGGGACCTACGAGCAGTACTTC.

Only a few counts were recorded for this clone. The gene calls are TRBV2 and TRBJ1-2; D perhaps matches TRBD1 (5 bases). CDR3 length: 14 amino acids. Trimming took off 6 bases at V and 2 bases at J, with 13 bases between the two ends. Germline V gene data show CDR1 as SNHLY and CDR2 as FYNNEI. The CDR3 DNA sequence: TGTGCCAGCAGCCCGGCGGGACGGAACTATGGCTACACCTTC. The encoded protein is CASSPAGRNYGYTF. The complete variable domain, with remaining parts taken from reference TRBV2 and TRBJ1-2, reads EPEVTQTPSHQVTQMGQEVILRCVPISNHLYFYWYRQILGQKVEFLVSFYNNEISEKSEIFDDQFSVERPDGSNFTLKIRSTKLEDSAMYFCASSPAGRNYGYTFGSGTRLTVV.

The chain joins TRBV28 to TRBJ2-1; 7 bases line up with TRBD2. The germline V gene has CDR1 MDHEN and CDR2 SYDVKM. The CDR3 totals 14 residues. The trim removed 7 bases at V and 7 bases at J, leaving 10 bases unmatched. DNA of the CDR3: TGTGCCAGCACTCGGGGGGATAGTCAAAATGAGCAGTTCTTC. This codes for CASTRGDSQNEQFF.

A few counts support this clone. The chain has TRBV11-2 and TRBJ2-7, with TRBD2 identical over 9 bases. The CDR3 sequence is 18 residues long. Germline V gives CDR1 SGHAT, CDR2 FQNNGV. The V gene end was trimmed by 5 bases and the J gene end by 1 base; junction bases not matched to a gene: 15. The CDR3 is CASSPGGYAGGRSYEQYF. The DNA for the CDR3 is TGTGCCAGCAGCCCTGGGGGGTACGCGGGGGGGCGGTCCTACGAGCAGTACTTC.

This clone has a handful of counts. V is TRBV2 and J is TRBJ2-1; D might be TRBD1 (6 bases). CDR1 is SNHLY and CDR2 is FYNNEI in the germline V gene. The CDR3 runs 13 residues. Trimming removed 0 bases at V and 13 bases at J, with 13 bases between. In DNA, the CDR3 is TGTGCCAGCAGTGAAGCGCAAAGGACAGTCCAGTTCTTC. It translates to CASSEAQRTVQFF. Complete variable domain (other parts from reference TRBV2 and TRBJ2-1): EPEVTQTPSHQVTQMGQEVILRCVPISNHLYFYWYRQILGQKVEFLVSFYNNEISEKSEIFDDQFSVERPDGSNFTLKIRSTKLEDSAMYFCASSEAQRTVQFFGPGTRLTVL.

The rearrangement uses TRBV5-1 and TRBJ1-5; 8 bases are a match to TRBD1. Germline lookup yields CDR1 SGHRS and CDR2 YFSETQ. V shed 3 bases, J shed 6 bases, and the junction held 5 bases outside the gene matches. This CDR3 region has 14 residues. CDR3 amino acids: CASSSQGEGQPQHF. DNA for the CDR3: TGCGCCAGCAGCTCACAGGGGGAGGGTCAGCCCCAGCATTTT.

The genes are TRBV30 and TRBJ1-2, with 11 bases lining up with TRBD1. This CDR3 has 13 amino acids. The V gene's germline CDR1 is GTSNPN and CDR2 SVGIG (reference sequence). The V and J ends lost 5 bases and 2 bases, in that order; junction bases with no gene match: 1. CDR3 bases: TGTGCCTGGGGGACAGGGGGAAACTATGGCTACACCTTC. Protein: CAWGTGGNYGYTF.

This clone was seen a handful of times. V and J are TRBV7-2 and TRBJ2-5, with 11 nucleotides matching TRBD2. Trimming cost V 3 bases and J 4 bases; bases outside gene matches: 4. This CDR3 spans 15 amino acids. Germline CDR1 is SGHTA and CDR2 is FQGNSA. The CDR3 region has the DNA TGTGCCAGCAGCTTCCTAGCGGGAGGTGCAGAGACCCAGTACTTC. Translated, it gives CASSFLAGGAETQYF.

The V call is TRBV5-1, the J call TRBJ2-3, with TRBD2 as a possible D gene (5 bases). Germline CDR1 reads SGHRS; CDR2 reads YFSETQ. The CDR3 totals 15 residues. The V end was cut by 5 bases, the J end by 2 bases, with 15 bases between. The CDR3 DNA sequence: TGCGCCAGCAGGGGCCTAGCCCAATCCACAGATACGCAGTATTTT. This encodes CASRGLAQSTDTQYF. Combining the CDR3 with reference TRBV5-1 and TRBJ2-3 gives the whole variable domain KAGVTQTPRYLIKTRGQQVTLSCSPISGHRSVSWYQQTPGQGLQFLFEYFSETQRNKGNFPGRFSGRQFSNSRSEMNVSTLELGDSALYLCASRGLAQSTDTQYFGPGTRLTVL.

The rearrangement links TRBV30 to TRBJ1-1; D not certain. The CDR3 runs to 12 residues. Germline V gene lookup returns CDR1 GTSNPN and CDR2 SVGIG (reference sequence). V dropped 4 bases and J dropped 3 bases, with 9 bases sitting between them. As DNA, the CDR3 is TGTGCCTGGACTCGGTCGTACACTGAAGCTTTCTTT. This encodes CAWTRSYTEAFF.

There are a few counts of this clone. The CDR3 nucleotides read TGCGCCAGCAGCCTCCGGGGGACCCTCTCCGAGCAGTACTTC. Translating gives CASSLRGTLSEQYF. The chain has TRBV5-1 and TRBJ2-7; a weak D match, TRBD2 (6 bases). Trimming took 4 bases from V and 6 from J, leaving 17 bases between them. The length of the CDR3 is 14 residues. Germline V lookup: CDR1 SGHRS, CDR2 YFSETQ.

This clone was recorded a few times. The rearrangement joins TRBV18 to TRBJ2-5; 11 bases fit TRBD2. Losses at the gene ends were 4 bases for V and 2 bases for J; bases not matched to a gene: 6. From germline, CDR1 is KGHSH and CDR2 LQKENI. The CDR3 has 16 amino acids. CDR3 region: CASSRLAGTVQETQYF. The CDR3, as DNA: TGTGCCAGCTCACGACTAGCGGGAACAGTACAAGAGACCCAGTACTTC.

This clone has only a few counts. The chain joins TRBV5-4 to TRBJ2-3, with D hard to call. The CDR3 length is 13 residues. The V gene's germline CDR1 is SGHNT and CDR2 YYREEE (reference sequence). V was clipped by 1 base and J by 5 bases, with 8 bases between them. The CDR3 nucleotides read TGTGCCAGCAGCTTGAGCGATCTAGATACGCAGTATTTT. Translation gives CASSLSDLDTQYF. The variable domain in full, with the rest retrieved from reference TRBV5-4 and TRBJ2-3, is ETGVTQSPTHLIKTRGQQVTLRCSSQSGHNTVSWYQQALGQGPQFIFQYYREEENGRGNFPPRFSGLQFPNYSSELNVNALELDDSALYLCASSLSDLDTQYFGPGTRLTVL.

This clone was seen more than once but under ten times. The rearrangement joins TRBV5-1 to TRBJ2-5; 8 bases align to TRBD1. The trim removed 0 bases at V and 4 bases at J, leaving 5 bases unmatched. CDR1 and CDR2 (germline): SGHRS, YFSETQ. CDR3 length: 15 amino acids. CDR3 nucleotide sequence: TGCGCCAGCAGCTTGGCCAGCAGGGGGCGAGAGACCCAGTACTTC. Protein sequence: CASSLASRGRETQYF. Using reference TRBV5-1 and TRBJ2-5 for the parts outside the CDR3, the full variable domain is KAGVTQTPRYLIKTRGQQVTLSCSPISGHRSVSWYQQTPGQGLQFLFEYFSETQRNKGNFPGRFSGRQFSNSRSEMNVSTLELGDSALYLCASSLASRGRETQYFGPGTRLLVL.

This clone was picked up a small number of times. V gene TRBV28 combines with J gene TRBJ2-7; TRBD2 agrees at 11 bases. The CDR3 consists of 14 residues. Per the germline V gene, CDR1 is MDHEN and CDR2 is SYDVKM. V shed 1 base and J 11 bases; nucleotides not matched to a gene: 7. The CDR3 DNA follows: TGTGCCAGCAGTTTATTAGCGGGGGGGCCTAGAAAGTACTTC. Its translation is CASSLLAGGPRKYF.

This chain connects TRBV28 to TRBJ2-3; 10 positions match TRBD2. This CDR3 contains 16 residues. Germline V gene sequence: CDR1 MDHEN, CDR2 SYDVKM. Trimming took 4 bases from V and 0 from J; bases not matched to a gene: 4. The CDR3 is CASSSTSGNSTDTQYF. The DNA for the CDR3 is TGTGCCAGCAGTTCCACTAGCGGGAATAGCACAGATACGCAGTATTTT.

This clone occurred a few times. CDR3 residues: CASSLEAVTSSYNEQFF. DNA of the CDR3: TGTGCCAGCAGCTTAGAGGCGGTGACGAGCTCCTACAATGAGCAGTTCTTC. This rearrangement joins TRBV11-2 to TRBJ2-1; D remains unclear. The V end lost 0 bases, the J end lost 0 bases, and 12 bases lay between the germline ends. The germline V gene encodes CDR1 SGHAT and CDR2 FQNNGV. This CDR3 spans 17 amino acids.

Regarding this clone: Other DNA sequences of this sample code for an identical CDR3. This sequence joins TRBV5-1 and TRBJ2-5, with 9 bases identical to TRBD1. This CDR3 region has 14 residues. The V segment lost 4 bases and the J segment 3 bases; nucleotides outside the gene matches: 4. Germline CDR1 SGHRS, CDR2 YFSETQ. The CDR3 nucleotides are TGCGCCAGCAGCCCGGGACAGGGCAAAGAGACCCAGTACTTC. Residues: CASSPGQGKETQYF.

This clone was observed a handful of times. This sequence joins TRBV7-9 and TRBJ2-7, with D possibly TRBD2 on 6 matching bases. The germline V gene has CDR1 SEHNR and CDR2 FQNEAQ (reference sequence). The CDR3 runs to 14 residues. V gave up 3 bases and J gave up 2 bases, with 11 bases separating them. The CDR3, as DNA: TGTGCCAGCAGCTTCCGGCGGGGCCCCTACGAGCAGTACTTC. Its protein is CASSFRRGPYEQYF.

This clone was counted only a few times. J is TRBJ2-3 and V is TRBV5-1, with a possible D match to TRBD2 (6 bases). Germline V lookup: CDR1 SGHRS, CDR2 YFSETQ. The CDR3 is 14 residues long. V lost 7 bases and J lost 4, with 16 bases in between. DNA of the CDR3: TGCGCCAGCTCTTGGGCGACGGGGGCAGATACGCAGTATTTT. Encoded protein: CASSWATGADTQYF.

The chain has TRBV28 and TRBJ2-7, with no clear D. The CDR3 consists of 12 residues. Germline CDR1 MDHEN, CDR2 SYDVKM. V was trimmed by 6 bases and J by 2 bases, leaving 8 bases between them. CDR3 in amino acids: CASSILTYEQYF. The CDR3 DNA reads TGTGCCAGCAGCATACTTACCTACGAGCAGTACTTC.

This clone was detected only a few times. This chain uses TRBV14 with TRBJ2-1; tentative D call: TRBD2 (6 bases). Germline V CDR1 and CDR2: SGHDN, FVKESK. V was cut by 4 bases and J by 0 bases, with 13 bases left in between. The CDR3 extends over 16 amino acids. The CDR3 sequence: CASSPLGGASYNEQFF. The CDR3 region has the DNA TGTGCCAGCAGCCCCCTTGGAGGGGCCTCCTACAATGAGCAGTTCTTC.